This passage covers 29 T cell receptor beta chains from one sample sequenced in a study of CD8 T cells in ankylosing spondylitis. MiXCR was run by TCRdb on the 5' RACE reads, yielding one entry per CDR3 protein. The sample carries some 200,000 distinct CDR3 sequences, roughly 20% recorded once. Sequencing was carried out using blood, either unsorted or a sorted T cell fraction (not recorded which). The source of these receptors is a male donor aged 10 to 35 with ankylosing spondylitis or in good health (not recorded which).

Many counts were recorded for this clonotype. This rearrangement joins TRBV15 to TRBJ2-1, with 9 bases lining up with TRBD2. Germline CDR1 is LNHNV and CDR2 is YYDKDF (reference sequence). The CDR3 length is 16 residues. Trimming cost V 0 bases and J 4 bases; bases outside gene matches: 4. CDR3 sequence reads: CATSRDRLAGYNEQFF. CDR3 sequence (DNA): TGTGCCACCAGCAGAGATCGTCTAGCGGGGTACAATGAGCAGTTCTTC.

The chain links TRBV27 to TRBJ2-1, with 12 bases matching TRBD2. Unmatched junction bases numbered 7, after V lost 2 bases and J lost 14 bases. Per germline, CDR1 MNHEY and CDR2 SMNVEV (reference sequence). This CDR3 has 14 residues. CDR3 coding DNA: TGTGCCAGCAGTTTACTAGCGGGAGGGCCCGTCAAGTTCTTC. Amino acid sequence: CASSLLAGGPVKFF.

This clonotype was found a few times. CDR3 nucleotides: TGTGCCAGCAGCTTAGCCCACCCGAGGAGCGGGAGGGCCGGTGAGCAGTTCTTC. It codes for CASSLAHPRSGRAGEQFF. This chain connects TRBV7-2 to TRBJ2-1; TRBD2 matches at 10 bases. The CDR3 has 18 residues. The V gene end was trimmed by 0 bases and the J gene end by 9 bases; junction bases not matched to a gene: 14. Germline V lookup: CDR1 SGHTA, CDR2 FQGNSA.

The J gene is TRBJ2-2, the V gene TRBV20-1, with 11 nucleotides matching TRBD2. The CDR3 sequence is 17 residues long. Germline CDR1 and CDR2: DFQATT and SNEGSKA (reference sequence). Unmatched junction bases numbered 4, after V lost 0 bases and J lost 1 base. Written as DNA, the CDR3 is TGCAGTGCTAGAGATCTCCTAGCGGGAGGGAACACCGGGGAGCTGTTTTTT. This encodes CSARDLLAGGNTGELFF.

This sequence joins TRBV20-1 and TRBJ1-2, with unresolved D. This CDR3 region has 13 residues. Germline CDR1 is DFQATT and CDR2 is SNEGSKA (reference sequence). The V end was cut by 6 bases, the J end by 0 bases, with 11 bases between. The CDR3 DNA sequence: TGCAGTGCCCAAAATCCGGCTAACTATGGCTACACCTTC. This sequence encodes CSAQNPANYGYTF.

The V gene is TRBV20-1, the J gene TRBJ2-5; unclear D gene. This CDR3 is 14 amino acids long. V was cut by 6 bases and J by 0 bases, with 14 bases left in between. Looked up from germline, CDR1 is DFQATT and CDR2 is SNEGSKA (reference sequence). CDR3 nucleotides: TGCAGTGCAACCTTTGAAGGGTACCAAGAGACCCAGTACTTC. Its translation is CSATFEGYQETQYF.

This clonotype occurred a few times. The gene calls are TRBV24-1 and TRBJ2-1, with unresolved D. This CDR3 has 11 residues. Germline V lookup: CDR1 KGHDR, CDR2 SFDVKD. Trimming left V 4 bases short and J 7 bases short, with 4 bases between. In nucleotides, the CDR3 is TGTGCCACCAGTGAACAGAATGAGCAGTTCTTC. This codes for CATSEQNEQFF.

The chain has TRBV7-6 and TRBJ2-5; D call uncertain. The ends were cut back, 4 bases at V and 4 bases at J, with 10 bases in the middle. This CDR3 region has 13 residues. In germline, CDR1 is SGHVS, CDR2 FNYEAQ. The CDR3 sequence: CASSSRVRETQYF. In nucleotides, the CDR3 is TGTGCCAGCAGCTCGAGAGTAAGAGAGACCCAGTACTTC.

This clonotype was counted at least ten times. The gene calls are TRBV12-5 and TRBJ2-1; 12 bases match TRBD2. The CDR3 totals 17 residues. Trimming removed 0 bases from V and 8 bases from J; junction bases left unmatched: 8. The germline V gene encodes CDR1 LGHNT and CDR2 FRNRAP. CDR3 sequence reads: CASGLVSRLAGVDEQFF. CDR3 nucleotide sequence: TGTGCTAGTGGTTTGGTAAGCAGACTAGCGGGAGTAGATGAGCAGTTCTTC.

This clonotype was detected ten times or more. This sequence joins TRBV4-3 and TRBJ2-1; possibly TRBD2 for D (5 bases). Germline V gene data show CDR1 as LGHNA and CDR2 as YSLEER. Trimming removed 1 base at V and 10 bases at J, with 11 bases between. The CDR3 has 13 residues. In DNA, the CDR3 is TGCGCCAGCAGCCAAGGGCCTAGCCGCGAGCAGTTCTTC. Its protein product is CASSQGPSREQFF.

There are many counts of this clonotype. The CDR3 DNA reads as TGTGCCAGCAGCTTGGTAGGCTCCGGGTCCTACGAGCAGTACTTC. Its translation is CASSLVGSGSYEQYF. The rearrangement uses TRBV7-9 and TRBJ2-7; unclear D gene. This CDR3 region has 15 residues. The germline V and J ends were trimmed by 3 bases and 1 base, with 13 bases remaining between them. CDR1 and CDR2 (germline): SEHNR, FQNEAQ (reference sequence).

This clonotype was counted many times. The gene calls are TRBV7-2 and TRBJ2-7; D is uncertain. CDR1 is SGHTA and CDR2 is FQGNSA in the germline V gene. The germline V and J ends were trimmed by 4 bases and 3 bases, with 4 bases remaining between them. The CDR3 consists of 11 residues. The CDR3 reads CASSSDYEQYF. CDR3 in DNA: TGTGCCAGCAGCTCTGACTACGAGCAGTACTTC.

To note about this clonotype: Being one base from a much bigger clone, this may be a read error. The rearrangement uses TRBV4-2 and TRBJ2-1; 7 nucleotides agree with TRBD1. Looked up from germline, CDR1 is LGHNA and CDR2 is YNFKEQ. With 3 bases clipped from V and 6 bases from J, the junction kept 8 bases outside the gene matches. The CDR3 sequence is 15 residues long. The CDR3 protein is CASSQSETGSNEQFF. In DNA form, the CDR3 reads TGTGCCAGCAGCCAGTCGGAGACAGGGAGCAATGAGCAGTTCTTC.

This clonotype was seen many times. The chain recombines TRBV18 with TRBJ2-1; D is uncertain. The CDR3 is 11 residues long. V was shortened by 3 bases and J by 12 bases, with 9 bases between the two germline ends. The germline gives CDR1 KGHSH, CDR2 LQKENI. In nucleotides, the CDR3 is TGTGCCAGCTCACCCGAAATGGGGCAGTTCTTC. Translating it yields CASSPEMGQFF.

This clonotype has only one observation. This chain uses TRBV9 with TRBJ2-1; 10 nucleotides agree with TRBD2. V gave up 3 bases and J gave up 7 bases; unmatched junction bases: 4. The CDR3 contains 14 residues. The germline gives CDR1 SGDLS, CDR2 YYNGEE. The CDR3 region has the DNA TGTGCCAGCAGCGGGACTAGCGGTAAGAATGAGCAGTTCTTC. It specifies CASSGTSGKNEQFF.

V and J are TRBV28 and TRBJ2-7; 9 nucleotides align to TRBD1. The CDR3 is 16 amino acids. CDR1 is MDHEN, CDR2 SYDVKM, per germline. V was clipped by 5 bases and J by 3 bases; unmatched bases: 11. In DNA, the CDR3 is TGTGCCAGCAGTACCCGTCACAGGGGGCCGTACTACGAGCAGTACTTC. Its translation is CASSTRHRGPYYEQYF.

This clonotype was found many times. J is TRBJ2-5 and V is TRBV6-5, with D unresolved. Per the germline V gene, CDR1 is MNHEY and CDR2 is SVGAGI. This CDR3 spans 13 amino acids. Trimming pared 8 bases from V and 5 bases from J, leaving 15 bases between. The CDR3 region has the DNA TGTGCCAGCGCCCGAAGTAATCCGGAGACCCAGTACTTC. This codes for CASARSNPETQYF.

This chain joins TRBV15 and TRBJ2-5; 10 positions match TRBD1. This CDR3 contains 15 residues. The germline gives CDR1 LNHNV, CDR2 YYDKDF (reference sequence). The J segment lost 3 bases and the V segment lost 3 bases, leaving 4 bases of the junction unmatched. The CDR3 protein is CATSRLGTGEETQYF. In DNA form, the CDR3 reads TGTGCCACCAGCAGGCTCGGGACAGGGGAAGAGACCCAGTACTTC. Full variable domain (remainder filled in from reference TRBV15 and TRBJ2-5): DAMVIQNPRYQVTQFGKPVTLSCSQTLNHNVMYWYQQKSSQAPKLLFHYYDKDFNNEADTPDNFQSRRPNTSFCFLDIRSPGLGDTAMYLCATSRLGTGEETQYFGPGTRLLVL.

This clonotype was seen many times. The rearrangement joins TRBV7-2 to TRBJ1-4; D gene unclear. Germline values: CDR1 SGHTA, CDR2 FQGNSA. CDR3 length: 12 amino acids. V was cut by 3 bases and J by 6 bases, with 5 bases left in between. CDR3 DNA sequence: TGTGCCAGCAGCTTGACCCATGAAAAACTGTTTTTT. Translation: CASSLTHEKLFF.

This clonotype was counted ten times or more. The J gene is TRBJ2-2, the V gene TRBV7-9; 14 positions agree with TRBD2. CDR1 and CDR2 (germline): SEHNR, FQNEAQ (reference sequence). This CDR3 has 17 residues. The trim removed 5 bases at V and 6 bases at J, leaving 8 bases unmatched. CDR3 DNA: TGTGCCAGCAGCCTGGGACTAGCGGGAGTGTCGGCCGGGGAGCTGTTTTTT. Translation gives CASSLGLAGVSAGELFF.

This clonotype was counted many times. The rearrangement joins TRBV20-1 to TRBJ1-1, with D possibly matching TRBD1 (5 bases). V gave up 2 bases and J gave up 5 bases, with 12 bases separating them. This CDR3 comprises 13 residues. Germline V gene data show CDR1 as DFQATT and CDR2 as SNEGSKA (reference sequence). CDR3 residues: CSARTREGTEAFF. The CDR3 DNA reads TGCAGTGCTAGAACCAGGGAGGGTACTGAAGCTTTCTTT.

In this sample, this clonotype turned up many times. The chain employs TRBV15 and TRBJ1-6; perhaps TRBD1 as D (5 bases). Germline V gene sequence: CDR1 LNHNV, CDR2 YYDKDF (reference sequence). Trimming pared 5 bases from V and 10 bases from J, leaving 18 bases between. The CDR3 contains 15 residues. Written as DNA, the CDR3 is TGTGCCACCAGCGGGGGGTTTATGGGTGGGTCACCCCTCCACTTT. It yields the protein CATSGGFMGGSPLHF.

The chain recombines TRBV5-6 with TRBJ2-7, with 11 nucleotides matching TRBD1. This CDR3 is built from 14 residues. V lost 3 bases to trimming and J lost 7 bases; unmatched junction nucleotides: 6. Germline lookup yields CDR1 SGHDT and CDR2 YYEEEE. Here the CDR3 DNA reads TGTGCCAGCAGCTCTGCCGGGACAGGGGGGGAGCAGTACTTC. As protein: CASSSAGTGGEQYF.

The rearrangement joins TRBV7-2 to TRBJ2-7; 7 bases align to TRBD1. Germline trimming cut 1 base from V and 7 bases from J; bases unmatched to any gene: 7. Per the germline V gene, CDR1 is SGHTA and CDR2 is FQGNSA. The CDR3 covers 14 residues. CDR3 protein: CASSLGQQGNEQYF. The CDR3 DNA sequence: TGTGCCAGCAGCTTAGGCCAACAGGGGAATGAGCAGTACTTC.

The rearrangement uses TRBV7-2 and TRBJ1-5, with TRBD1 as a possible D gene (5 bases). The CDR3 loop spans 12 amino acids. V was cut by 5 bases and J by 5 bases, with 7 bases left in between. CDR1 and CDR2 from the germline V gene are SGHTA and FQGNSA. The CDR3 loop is CASSRRDQPQHF. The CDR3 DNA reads TGTGCCAGCAGCCGCAGGGATCAGCCCCAGCATTTT.

The CDR3 sequence: CASSPTGVNTDTQYF. The CDR3 nucleotides are TGTGCCAGCAGCCCCACAGGGGTGAACACAGATACGCAGTATTTT. The chain recombines TRBV12-3 or TRBV12-4 with TRBJ2-3; 7 bases are a match to TRBD1. V lost 6 bases and J lost 2; bases outside the gene matches: 8. This CDR3 comprises 15 residues.

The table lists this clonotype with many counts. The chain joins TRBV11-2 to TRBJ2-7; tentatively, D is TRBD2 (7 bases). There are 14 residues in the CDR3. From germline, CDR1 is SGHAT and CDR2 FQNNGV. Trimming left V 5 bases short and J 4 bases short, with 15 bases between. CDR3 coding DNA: TGTGCCAGCAGCCCCGAGCGGGACACTTACGAGCAGTACGTC. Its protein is CASSPERDTYEQYV.

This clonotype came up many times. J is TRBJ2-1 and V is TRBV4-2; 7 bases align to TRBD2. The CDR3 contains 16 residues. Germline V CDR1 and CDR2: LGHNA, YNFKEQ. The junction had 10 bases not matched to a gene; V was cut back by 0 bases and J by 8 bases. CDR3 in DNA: TGTGCCAGCAGCCAAGATGAGGGGCGGGAGTTCGATGAGCAGTTCTTC. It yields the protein CASSQDEGREFDEQFF.

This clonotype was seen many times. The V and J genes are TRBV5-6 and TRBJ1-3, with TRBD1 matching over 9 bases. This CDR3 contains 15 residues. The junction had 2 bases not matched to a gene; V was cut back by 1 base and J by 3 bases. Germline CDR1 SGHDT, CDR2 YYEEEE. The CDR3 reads CASSLRTGDGNTIYF. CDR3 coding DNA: TGTGCCAGCAGCTTGCGGACAGGGGATGGAAACACCATATATTTT.